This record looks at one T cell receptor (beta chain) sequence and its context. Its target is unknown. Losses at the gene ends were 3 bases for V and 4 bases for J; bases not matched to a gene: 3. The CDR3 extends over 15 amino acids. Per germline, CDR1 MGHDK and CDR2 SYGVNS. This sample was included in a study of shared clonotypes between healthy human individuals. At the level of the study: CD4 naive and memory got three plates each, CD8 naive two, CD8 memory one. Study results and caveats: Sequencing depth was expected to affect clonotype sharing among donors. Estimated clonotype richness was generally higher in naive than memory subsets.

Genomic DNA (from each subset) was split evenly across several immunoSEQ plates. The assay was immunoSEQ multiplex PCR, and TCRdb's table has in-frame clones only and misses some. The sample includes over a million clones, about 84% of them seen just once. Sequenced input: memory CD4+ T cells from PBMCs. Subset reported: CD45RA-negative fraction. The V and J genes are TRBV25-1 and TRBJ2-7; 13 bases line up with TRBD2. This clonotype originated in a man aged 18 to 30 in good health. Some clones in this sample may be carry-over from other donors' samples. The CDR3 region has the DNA TGTGCCAGCAGTGATACGGGACTAGCGGGATACGAGCAGTACTTC. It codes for CASSDTGLAGYEQYF.